These 14 T cell receptor beta chains were sequenced from one sample in a study of cytomegalovirus exposure and HLA in healthy donors. With 60 Vbeta and 13 Jbeta primers, the PCR was carried out. Clones were sequenced by immunoSEQ multiplex PCR, and TCRdb holds only the in-frame ones, with some missing. Of about 200,000 clones detected, around 86% appear once; the ten largest clones hold 5.5% to 7%. The sample was PBMCs. The receptors stem from a woman between 50 and 59 years old in good health and CMV-seropositive.

The V call is TRBV28, the J call TRBJ1-2; 7 bases map to TRBD1. This CDR3 has 16 residues. Trimming cost V 7 bases and J 0 bases; bases outside gene matches: 11. The germline CDR1 and CDR2 sequences are MDHEN and SYDVKM. CDR3 region: CASTPGGQGANYGYTF. In nucleotides, the CDR3 is TGTGCCAGCACCCCTGGGGGGCAGGGGGCTAACTATGGCTACACCTTC.

The chain combines TRBV28 with TRBJ2-7; 13 nucleotides align to TRBD2. Germline V lookup: CDR1 MDHEN, CDR2 SYDVKM. The CDR3 is made up of 15 amino acids. V gave up 6 bases and J gave up 3 bases; unmatched junction bases: 5. The DNA of the CDR3 is TGTGCCAGCAGCATGACTAGCGGGGGGTACTACGAGCAGTACTTC. It specifies CASSMTSGGYYEQYF.

This clone was counted a few times. The chain links TRBV2 to TRBJ1-5, with a weak D call TRBD1 (6 bases). Deletions cut 2 bases from V and 7 bases from J, with 9 bases between. The CDR3 loop spans 13 amino acids. Germline V gene data show CDR1 as SNHLY and CDR2 as FYNNEI. CDR3 in amino acids: CASSERTVQPQHF. The CDR3, as DNA: TGTGCCAGCAGTGAACGGACAGTCCAGCCCCAGCATTTT. Full variable domain (rest looked up from reference TRBV2 and TRBJ1-5): EPEVTQTPSHQVTQMGQEVILRCVPISNHLYFYWYRQILGQKVEFLVSFYNNEISEKSEIFDDQFSVERPDGSNFTLKIRSTKLEDSAMYFCASSERTVQPQHFGDGTRLSIL.

The chain recombines TRBV5-1 with TRBJ2-7, with TRBD1 identical over 7 bases. The V gene end was trimmed by 2 bases and the J gene end by 0 bases; junction bases not matched to a gene: 8. Germline V lookup: CDR1 SGHRS, CDR2 YFSETQ. The CDR3 spans 16 residues. The CDR3 protein is CASSFRQGVSSYEQYF. CDR3 DNA: TGCGCCAGCAGCTTCAGACAGGGCGTAAGCTCCTACGAGCAGTACTTC.

In this sample, this clone turned up a few times. J is TRBJ2-2 and V is TRBV21-1; the D call TRBD1 from the table was never checked on the DNA. TRBV21-1 is shown as a pseudogene. The length of the CDR3 is 16 residues. CDR3 sequence reads: CASSKAGASNTGELFF. As DNA, the CDR3 is TGTGCCAGCAGCAAAGCGGGGGCTTCAAACACCGGGGAGCTGTTTTTT.

The gene calls are TRBV9 and TRBJ1-3; 9 bases are shared with TRBD1. Germline V gene sequence: CDR1 SGDLS, CDR2 YYNGEE. The trim removed 3 bases at V and 4 bases at J, leaving 11 bases unmatched. The CDR3 is 17 amino acids. Here the CDR3 DNA reads TGTGCCAGCAGCGAACGTCCCGGGACAGGGAGAGGAAACACCATATATTTT. It yields the protein CASSERPGTGRGNTIYF.

This chain connects TRBV28 to TRBJ2-4; TRBD1 aligns across 7 bases. With V trimmed by 6 bases and J by 9 bases, 8 bases remained unmatched. The CDR3 is made up of 13 amino acids. Germline CDR1 and CDR2: MDHEN and SYDVKM. CDR3 in DNA: TGTGCCAGCAGAACAGGGGAGATTGGCATTCAGTACTTC. The encoded protein is CASRTGEIGIQYF.

The V and J genes are TRBV19 and TRBJ2-1, with D perhaps TRBD1 (7 bases). V lost 5 bases and J lost 5, with 19 bases in between. Germline loops: CDR1 LNHDA, CDR2 SQIVND (reference sequence). The CDR3 contains 16 residues. The CDR3 spells CASSVMEGQRNNEQFF. DNA for the CDR3: TGTGCCAGTAGTGTAATGGAGGGACAGCGAAACAATGAGCAGTTCTTC.

Only a few counts were recorded for this clone. The gene calls are TRBV21-1 and TRBJ2-7; the table's D gene call, TRBD1, was not cross checked with the DNA. TRBV21-1 is a pseudogene locus. This CDR3 has 15 amino acids. The CDR3 DNA is TGTGCCAGCAGCAGTGGACAGGCGCCGAGGGACGAGCAGTACTTC. Translated: CASSSGQAPRDEQYF.

This clone appeared once. The chain couples TRBV5-4 to TRBJ2-2; 12 bases agree with TRBD2. CDR1 is SGHNT, CDR2 YYREEE, per germline (reference sequence). J was trimmed by 0 bases and V by 5 bases; bases with no gene match: 8. The CDR3 has 18 residues. CDR3 nucleotides: TGTGCCAGCAGGACAGGACTAGCGGGATTAGCGAACACCGGGGAGCTGTTTTTT. The encoded protein is CASRTGLAGLANTGELFF.

The V and J genes are TRBV5-1 and TRBJ2-1; 9 nucleotides line up with TRBD2. V trimming: 3 bases; J trimming: 2 bases; junction bases outside the gene matches: 6. The CDR3 sequence is 16 residues long. Germline CDR1 SGHRS, CDR2 YFSETQ. The CDR3 coding sequence is TGCGCCAGCAGCTCCCATGGCGGGGGGGCCTACAATGAGCAGTTCTTC. It encodes CASSSHGGGAYNEQFF.

This chain links TRBV11-2 with TRBJ2-3; 7 nucleotides match TRBD2. The CDR3 contains 12 residues. V gave up 5 bases and J gave up 9 bases; unmatched junction bases: 5. CDR1 is SGHAT and CDR2 is FQNNGV in the germline V gene. The CDR3 coding sequence is TGTGCCAGCAGCGAAAACGGGGGGACGCAGTATTTT. This encodes CASSENGGTQYF.

The chain employs TRBV7-2 and TRBJ1-1; D remains unclear. The CDR3 contains 13 residues. Between the trimmed V and J ends, which lost 5 bases and 1 base, there was a span of 8 bases. The V gene's germline CDR1 is SGHTA and CDR2 FQGNSA. CDR3 amino acids: CASSRQKNTEAFF. As DNA, the CDR3 is TGTGCCAGCAGCCGACAAAAGAACACTGAAGCTTTCTTT.

This clone was counted only a few times. V and J are TRBV5-1 and TRBJ2-1; TRBD2 matches at 10 bases. V shed 0 bases, J shed 4 bases, and the junction held 4 bases outside the gene matches. The CDR3 runs 16 residues. CDR1 is SGHRS, CDR2 YFSETQ, per germline. This chain's CDR3 is CASSLGPSGSYNEQFF. The CDR3 DNA reads as TGCGCCAGCAGCTTGGGTCCTAGCGGGAGTTACAATGAGCAGTTCTTC.